This T cell receptor beta chain comes out of a study of T cell repertoires in cytomegalovirus infection. Overall study: Based on public TCR beta signatures, there were indications of CMV infection and of a matching HLA type.

One entry per CDR3 protein, called by TCRdb with MiXCR from the reads. Of approximately 250,000 distinct CDR3 sequences listed, approximately 13% are singletons. Study-wide findings and caveats: HLA-C-restricted CMV-specific TCR beta clonotypes were dominant in the ex vivo response. Identification of carriers of CMV plus the relevant HLA was achieved through cumulative public TCR beta family frequency.

The sample holds a few counts of this clonotype. Its antigen is undetermined. The germline gives CDR1 LNHDA, CDR2 SQIVND (reference sequence). This CDR3 spans 17 amino acids. Trimming pared 4 bases from V and 0 bases from J, leaving 18 bases between. The clonotype was recovered from a human donor in good health (CMV status not recorded). Some clones in this sample may be carry-over from other donors' samples. The gene calls are TRBV19 and TRBJ1-1, with D tentatively TRBD1 (6 bases). The source material was PBMCs. In DNA form, the CDR3 reads TGTGCCAGTAGTAGGGGGCCCCGAGGAGGGATGAACACTGAAGCTTTCTTT. This gives the protein CASSRGPRGGMNTEAFF.